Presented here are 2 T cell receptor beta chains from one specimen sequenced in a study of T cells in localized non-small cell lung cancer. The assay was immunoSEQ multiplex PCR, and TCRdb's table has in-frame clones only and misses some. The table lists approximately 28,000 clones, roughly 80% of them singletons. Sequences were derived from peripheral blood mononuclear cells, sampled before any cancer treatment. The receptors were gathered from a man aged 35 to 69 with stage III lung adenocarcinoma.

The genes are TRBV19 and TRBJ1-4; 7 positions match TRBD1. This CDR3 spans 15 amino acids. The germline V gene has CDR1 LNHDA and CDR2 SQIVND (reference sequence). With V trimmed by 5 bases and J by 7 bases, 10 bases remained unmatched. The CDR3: CASSSHRGSREKLFF. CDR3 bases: TGTGCCAGTAGTTCCCACAGGGGAAGTCGTGAAAAACTGTTTTTT.

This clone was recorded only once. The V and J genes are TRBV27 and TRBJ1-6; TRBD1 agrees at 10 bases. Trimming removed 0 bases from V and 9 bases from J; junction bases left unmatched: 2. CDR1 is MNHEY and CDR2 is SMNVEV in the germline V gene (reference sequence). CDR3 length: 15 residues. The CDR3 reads CASSLSWDRGSPLHF. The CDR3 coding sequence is TGTGCCAGCAGTTTATCGTGGGACAGGGGTTCACCCCTCCACTTT.